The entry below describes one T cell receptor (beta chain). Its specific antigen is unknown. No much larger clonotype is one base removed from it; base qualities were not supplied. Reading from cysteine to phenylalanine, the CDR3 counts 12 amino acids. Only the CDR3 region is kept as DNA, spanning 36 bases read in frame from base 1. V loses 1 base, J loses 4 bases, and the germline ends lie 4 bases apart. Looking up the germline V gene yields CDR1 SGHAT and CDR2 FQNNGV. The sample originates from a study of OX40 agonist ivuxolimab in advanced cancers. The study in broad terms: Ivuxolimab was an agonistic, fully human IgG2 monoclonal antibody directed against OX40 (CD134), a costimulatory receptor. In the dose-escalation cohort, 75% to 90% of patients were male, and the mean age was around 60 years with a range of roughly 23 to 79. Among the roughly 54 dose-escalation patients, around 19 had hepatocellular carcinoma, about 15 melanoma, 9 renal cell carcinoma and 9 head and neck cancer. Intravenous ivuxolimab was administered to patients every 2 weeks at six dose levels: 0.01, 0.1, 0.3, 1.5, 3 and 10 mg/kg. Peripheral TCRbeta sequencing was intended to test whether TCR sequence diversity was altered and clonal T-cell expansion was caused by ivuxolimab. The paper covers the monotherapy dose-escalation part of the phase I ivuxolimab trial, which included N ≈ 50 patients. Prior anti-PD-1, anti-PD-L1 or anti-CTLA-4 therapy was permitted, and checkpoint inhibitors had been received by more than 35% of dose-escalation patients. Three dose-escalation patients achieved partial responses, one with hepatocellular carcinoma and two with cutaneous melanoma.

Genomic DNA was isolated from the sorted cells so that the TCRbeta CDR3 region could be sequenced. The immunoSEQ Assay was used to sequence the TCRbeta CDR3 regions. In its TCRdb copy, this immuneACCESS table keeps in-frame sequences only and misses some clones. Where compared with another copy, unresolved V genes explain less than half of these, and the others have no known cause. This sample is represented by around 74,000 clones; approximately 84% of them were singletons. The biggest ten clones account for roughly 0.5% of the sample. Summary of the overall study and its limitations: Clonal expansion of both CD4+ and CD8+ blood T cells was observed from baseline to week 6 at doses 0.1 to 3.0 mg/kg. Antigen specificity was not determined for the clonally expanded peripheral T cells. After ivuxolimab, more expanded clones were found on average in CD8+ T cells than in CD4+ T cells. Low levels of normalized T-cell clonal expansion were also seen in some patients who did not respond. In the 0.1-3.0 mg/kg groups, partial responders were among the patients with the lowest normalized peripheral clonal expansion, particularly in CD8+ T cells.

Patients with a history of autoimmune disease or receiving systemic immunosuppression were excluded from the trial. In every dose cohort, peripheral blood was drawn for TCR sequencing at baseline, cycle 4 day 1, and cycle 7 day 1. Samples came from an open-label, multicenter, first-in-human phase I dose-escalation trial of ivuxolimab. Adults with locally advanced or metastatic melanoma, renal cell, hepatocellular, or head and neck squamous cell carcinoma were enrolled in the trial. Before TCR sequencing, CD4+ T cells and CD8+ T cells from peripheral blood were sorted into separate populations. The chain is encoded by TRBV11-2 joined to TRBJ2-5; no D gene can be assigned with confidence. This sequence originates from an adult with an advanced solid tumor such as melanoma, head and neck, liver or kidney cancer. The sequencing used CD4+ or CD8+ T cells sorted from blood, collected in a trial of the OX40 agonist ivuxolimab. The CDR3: CASSLGTETQYF. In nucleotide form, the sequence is TGTGCCAGCAGCTTAGGGACAGAGACCCAGTACTTC. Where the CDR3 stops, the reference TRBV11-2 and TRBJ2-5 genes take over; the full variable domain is EAGVAQSPRYKIIEKRQSVAFWCNPISGHATLYWYQQILGQGPKLLIQFQNNGVVDDSQLPKDRFSAERLKGVDSTLKIQPAKLEDSAVYLCASSLGTETQYFGPGTRLLVL.